The clone carrying this T cell receptor (beta chain) has just a few counts. Its antigen is currently unknown. Sorting produced populations that all topped 95% purity. The record originates from a study of beta chain features in type 1 diabetes. At the level of the study: Patients did not differ from healthy donors in age, gender or cell yield. Study outcomes and limitations: Shorter TCRB CDR3s, moderately but significantly so, were found in Type 1 diabetes patients in all four CD4+ subsets. In patients and controls equally, PCR might favor templates that are shorter.

Reverse transcribing all isolated RNA meant expressed TCRB transcripts were sequenced. The assay was immunoSEQ multiplex PCR, and TCRdb's table has in-frame clones only and misses some. The table includes 300,000 or so clones, 13% to 15% detected once. The sequenced sample was naive CD4+ T cells from blood. The sequence was obtained from a young man with type 1 diabetes.

The CDR3 region is CASGIQGHSTDTQYF. Here the CDR3 DNA reads TGTGCCAGCGGTATTCAGGGTCATAGCACAGATACGCAGTATTTT. The chain has TRBV6-5 and TRBJ2-3, with D possibly matching TRBD1 (5 bases). There are 15 residues in the CDR3. The germline V gene has CDR1 MNHEY and CDR2 SVGAGI. V was cut by 8 bases and J by 0 bases, with 15 bases left in between.